This paragraph reports one T cell receptor (beta chain). This entry is derived from a study of cytomegalovirus exposure and HLA in healthy donors. Study summary: The 120 or so validation repertoires used a platform that matched the one used for the 666 first-cohort repertoires, as a later analysis reported.

Repertoires were generated with immunoSEQ multiplex PCR, while TCRdb's copy carries only in-frame clones and drops some. The sample holds around 98,000 clones, 87% seen once. Per germline, CDR1 LGHNT and CDR2 FRNRAP. The CDR3 spans 14 residues. V lost 6 bases, J lost 10 bases, and 7 bases stayed unmatched. This chain links TRBV12-5 with TRBJ2-1; TRBD2 aligns across 12 bases. The receptor's source is a woman younger than 45 in good health and CMV-seronegative. Sample: PBMCs. The CDR3 coding sequence is TGTGCTAGTGGCCGACTAGCGGGGGCCCGGGAGCAGTTCTTC. Translating it yields CASGRLAGAREQFF.